One sample yielded the 17 T cell receptor beta chains listed below, sequenced in a study of radiation and T cells in renal cell carcinoma. Time point given: baseline pretreatment blood. As for treatment: 15 Gy SBRT to primary tumor, nephrectomy 4 weeks later. This table comes from immunoSEQ multiplex PCR, and its TCRdb copy is limited to in-frame clones, with some not included. The sample consists of some 120,000 clones, approximately 82% of them appearing once. This specimen consisted of blood, obtained from a patient whose treatment included radiotherapy and nephrectomy. These receptors originate from a woman aged 55 to 70 with renal cell carcinoma.

The chain recombines TRBV5-1 with TRBJ1-1; the D is unclear. The germline V gene has CDR1 SGHRS and CDR2 YFSETQ. The CDR3 length is 13 residues. Trimming took 4 bases from V and 3 from J, leaving 10 bases between them. The CDR3 protein is CASSGQWDTEAFF. The CDR3 region has the DNA TGCGCCAGCAGCGGCCAATGGGACACTGAAGCTTTCTTT.

DNA for the CDR3: TGTGCCAGCAGTTACACCGGGAACACTGAAGCTTTCTTT. Translated: CASSYTGNTEAFF. The V gene is TRBV6-6, the J gene TRBJ1-1; D unresolved. V gave up 2 bases and J gave up 1 base, with 5 bases separating them. The CDR3 totals 13 residues. CDR1 and CDR2 (germline): MNHNY, SVGAGI (reference sequence).

The chain links TRBV5-5 to TRBJ1-1; D ambiguous. V lost 2 bases and J lost 2, with 10 bases in between. The CDR3 is 14 amino acids. Germline V gives CDR1 SGHKS, CDR2 YYEKEE (reference sequence). In DNA, the CDR3 is TGTGCCAGCAGCTTTCTGAGTGAAAACACTGAAGCTTTCTTT. Protein: CASSFLSENTEAFF.

This clone was found once. The V gene is TRBV6-6, the J gene TRBJ1-6, with unresolved D. The ends were cut back, 5 bases at V and 9 bases at J, with 11 bases in the middle. Germline CDR1 and CDR2: MNHNY and SVGAGI (reference sequence). The CDR3 extends over 13 amino acids. The CDR3 nucleotides read TGTGCCAGCAGTATCCCGGATAGTTCACCCCTCCACTTT. Translated: CASSIPDSSPLHF.

J is TRBJ2-5 and V is TRBV27; 10 bases agree with TRBD1. The last part of the DNA fits TRBJ2-7 better; the J call may be wrong. CDR1 MNHEY and CDR2 SMNVEV come from the germline V gene (reference sequence). The CDR3 runs to 16 residues. As DNA, the CDR3 is TGTGCCAGCAGTTCACCATGGACAGGGGGATCCTACGAGCAGTACTTC. It encodes CASSSPWTGGSYEQYF.

This clone was counted a few times. The V gene is TRBV5-1, the J gene TRBJ1-1, with D unclear. The CDR3 length is 13 residues. The V and J ends lost 4 bases and 0 bases respectively, with 7 bases between them. Germline CDR1 SGHRS, CDR2 YFSETQ. CDR3 sequence: CASSPALNTEAFF. CDR3 sequence (DNA): TGCGCCAGCAGCCCGGCACTGAACACTGAAGCTTTCTTT.

The CDR3 here is CASSWDSENYGYTF. In DNA, the CDR3 is TGTGCCAGCAGCTGGGACAGTGAGAACTATGGCTACACCTTC. V is TRBV16 and J is TRBJ1-2; TRBD1 matches at 7 bases. The CDR3 extends over 14 amino acids. V shed 5 bases and J 2 bases; nucleotides not matched to a gene: 5. Per germline, CDR1 KGHSY and CDR2 FQNENV.

This clone was counted only a few times. The chain employs TRBV19 and TRBJ1-2; D unresolved. CDR1 LNHDA and CDR2 SQIVND come from the germline V gene (reference sequence). V was pared by 1 base and J by 7 bases, with 13 bases between. The CDR3 length is 14 residues. CDR3 amino acids: CASSIGRQLTGYTF. The CDR3 DNA reads as TGTGCCAGTAGTATAGGTAGGCAGCTCACTGGCTACACCTTC.

This chain connects TRBV6-1 to TRBJ1-1, with TRBD1 matching over 12 bases. The V and J ends lost 3 bases and 10 bases, in that order; junction bases with no gene match: 6. Looked up from germline, CDR1 is MNHNS and CDR2 is SASEGT. This CDR3 spans 14 amino acids. CDR3: CASSDMGQGARAFF. The CDR3 bases are TGTGCCAGCAGTGATATGGGACAGGGGGCGAGAGCTTTCTTT.

Comments on this clone: Germline and junction disagree at one end, which may indicate a read error. CDR3 sequence (DNA): TGTGCCAACAGCTTAGCGCAGGGCCGGTACGAGCAGTACTTC. This sequence encodes CANSLAQGRYEQYF. The rearrangement links TRBV7-9 to TRBJ2-7, with D perhaps TRBD1 or TRBD2 (5 bases each). CDR1 and CDR2 from the germline V gene are SEHNR and FQNEAQ (reference sequence). The CDR3 runs to 14 residues. Supplemented by reference TRBV7-9 and TRBJ2-7, the full variable domain reads DTGVSQNPRHKITKRGQNVTFRCDPISEHNRLYWYRQTLGQGPEFLTYFQNEAQLEKSRLLSDRFSAERPKGSFSTLEIQRTEQGDSAMYLCANSLAQGRYEQYFGPGTRLTVT.

The rearrangement links TRBV19 to TRBJ1-4; 11 nucleotides line up with TRBD1. The ends lost 3 bases at V and 15 bases at J; junction bases unmatched: 3. Germline values: CDR1 LNHDA, CDR2 SQIVND (reference sequence). The CDR3 covers 12 residues. This CDR3 reads CASSMQGQGVFF. In nucleotides, the CDR3 is TGTGCCAGTAGTATGCAGGGACAGGGGGTGTTTTTT.

In DNA, the CDR3 is TGTGCCAGCAGCTTTAGCAATCAGCCCCAGCATTTT. It translates to CASSFSNQPQHF. The chain joins TRBV28 to TRBJ1-5, with no clear D. Deletions cut 6 bases from V and 0 bases from J, with 3 bases between. The V gene's germline CDR1 is MDHEN and CDR2 SYDVKM. The CDR3 length is 12 residues. The variable domain in full, completed from reference TRBV28 and TRBJ1-5, reads DVKVTQSSRYLVKRTGEKVFLECVQDMDHENMFWYRQDPGLGLRLIYFSYDVKMKEKGDIPEGYSVSREKKERFSLILESASTNQTSMYLCASSFSNQPQHFGDGTRLSIL.

V is TRBV29-1 and J is TRBJ2-7; 10 nucleotides line up with TRBD1. Germline V gene data show CDR1 as SQVTM and CDR2 as ANQGSEA. Unmatched junction bases numbered 1, after V lost 6 bases and J lost 2 bases. This CDR3 spans 12 amino acids. The DNA for the CDR3 is TGCAGCGTAGGACAGGGGGCCTACGAGCAGTACTTC. Translation: CSVGQGAYEQYF.

The V and J genes are TRBV5-1 and TRBJ2-1, with 7 bases that match TRBD1. The ends lost 4 bases at V and 0 bases at J; junction bases unmatched: 7. Germline values: CDR1 SGHRS, CDR2 YFSETQ. This CDR3 contains 16 residues. The CDR3 coding sequence is TGCGCCAGCAGCCGAGAGGGGGCCGGCTCCTACAATGAGCAGTTCTTC. Translating it yields CASSREGAGSYNEQFF. The variable domain in full, completed from reference TRBV5-1 and TRBJ2-1, reads KAGVTQTPRYLIKTRGQQVTLSCSPISGHRSVSWYQQTPGQGLQFLFEYFSETQRNKGNFPGRFSGRQFSNSRSEMNVSTLELGDSALYLCASSREGAGSYNEQFFGPGTRLTVL.

The genes are TRBV28 and TRBJ1-6, with D possibly TRBD1 on 5 matching bases. Germline CDR1 MDHEN, CDR2 SYDVKM. V dropped 3 bases and J dropped 6 bases, with 15 bases sitting between them. The CDR3 sequence is 16 residues long. Here the CDR3 DNA reads TGTGCCAGCAGTTTCACGGCAGGGCTTTCTAATTCACCCCTCCACTTT. This codes for CASSFTAGLSNSPLHF.

The chain joins TRBV5-3 to TRBJ2-3; the match to TRBD1 covers 10 bases. TRBV5-3 is an ORF for which the function is uncertain. Trimming took 4 bases from V and 3 from J; bases not matched to a gene: 11. This CDR3 is built from 17 residues. CDR3 nucleotides: TGTGCCAGAAGCAGGCCGGGACAGGGGATAAGGACAGATACGCAGTATTTT. Translating it yields CARSRPGQGIRTDTQYF.

The chain links TRBV9 to TRBJ1-2; TRBD1 matches 9 bases. V lost 0 bases and J lost 5; bases outside the gene matches: 8. Germline CDR1 SGDLS, CDR2 YYNGEE. The CDR3 contains 16 residues. In DNA, the CDR3 is TGTGCCAGCAGCGTAGAGAGGACAGGGGAAAGTTATGGCTACACCTTC. Protein: CASSVERTGESYGYTF.